This T cell receptor (beta chain) was recorded in a study of blood T cell repertoires in COVID-19. Overall study context: T cells, B-cell-depleted T cells, or PBMCs supplied cDNA or gDNA.

Germline V gives CDR1 MGHRA, CDR2 YSYEKL. V dropped 3 bases and J dropped 7 bases, with 16 bases sitting between them. The CDR3 has 16 amino acids. In the authors' workflow: Reference gene primers were amplified, and this amplification served to estimate nucleated cell counts. The assay was immunoSEQ multiplex PCR, and TCRdb's table has in-frame clones only and misses some. That table supplies the V and J calls and clone size; D and trimming were determined from the DNA. The table has 190,000 or so clones, around nine tenths seen once. The chain links TRBV4-1 to TRBJ1-6; D might be TRBD1 (6 bases). Sequencing was carried out using peripheral blood. This sequence originates from a man aged 60 to 75 who had recovered from COVID-19. The CDR3 sequence is CASSQFTRQENSPLHF. CDR3 sequence (DNA): TGCGCCAGCAGCCAGTTTACGAGACAGGAAAATTCACCCCTCCACTTT.